This TCR beta chain was found in a study of T cells in Graves' hyperthyroidism and ophthalmopathy. This clonotype was counted many times. A junction boundary mismatches the germline segment, possibly from a read error. Amplification yielded TCR beta CDR3 regions, with RNA transcripts as the source. TCR CDR3 underwent first-round RT-PCR with the HTBI primer set. TCRdb fed the multiplex PCR reads into MiXCR, producing one record per CDR3 protein. The data hold just over 550,000 distinct CDR3 sequences, with around 46% observed a single time. Criteria for exclusion of patients were uncontrolled infection, other autoimmune disease, pregnancy or lactation. Diagnostic assessment was based on clinical symptoms, serum thyroxine and TRAb, thyroid ultrasound and orbital computed tomography. The sequence was obtained from a woman between 18 and 30 years old with Graves' hyperthyroidism. The sequenced sample was peripheral blood or thyroid tissue (not recorded which).

The CDR3 is CASSLDGTGRMGF. For the CDR3, the DNA is TGTGCCAGCAGCTTAGACGGGACAGGGAGAATGGGTTTT. The chain couples TRBV7-2 to TRBJ1-3, with 9 bases fitting TRBD1. CDR1 is SGHTA, CDR2 FQGNSA, per germline. CDR3 length: 13 amino acids.